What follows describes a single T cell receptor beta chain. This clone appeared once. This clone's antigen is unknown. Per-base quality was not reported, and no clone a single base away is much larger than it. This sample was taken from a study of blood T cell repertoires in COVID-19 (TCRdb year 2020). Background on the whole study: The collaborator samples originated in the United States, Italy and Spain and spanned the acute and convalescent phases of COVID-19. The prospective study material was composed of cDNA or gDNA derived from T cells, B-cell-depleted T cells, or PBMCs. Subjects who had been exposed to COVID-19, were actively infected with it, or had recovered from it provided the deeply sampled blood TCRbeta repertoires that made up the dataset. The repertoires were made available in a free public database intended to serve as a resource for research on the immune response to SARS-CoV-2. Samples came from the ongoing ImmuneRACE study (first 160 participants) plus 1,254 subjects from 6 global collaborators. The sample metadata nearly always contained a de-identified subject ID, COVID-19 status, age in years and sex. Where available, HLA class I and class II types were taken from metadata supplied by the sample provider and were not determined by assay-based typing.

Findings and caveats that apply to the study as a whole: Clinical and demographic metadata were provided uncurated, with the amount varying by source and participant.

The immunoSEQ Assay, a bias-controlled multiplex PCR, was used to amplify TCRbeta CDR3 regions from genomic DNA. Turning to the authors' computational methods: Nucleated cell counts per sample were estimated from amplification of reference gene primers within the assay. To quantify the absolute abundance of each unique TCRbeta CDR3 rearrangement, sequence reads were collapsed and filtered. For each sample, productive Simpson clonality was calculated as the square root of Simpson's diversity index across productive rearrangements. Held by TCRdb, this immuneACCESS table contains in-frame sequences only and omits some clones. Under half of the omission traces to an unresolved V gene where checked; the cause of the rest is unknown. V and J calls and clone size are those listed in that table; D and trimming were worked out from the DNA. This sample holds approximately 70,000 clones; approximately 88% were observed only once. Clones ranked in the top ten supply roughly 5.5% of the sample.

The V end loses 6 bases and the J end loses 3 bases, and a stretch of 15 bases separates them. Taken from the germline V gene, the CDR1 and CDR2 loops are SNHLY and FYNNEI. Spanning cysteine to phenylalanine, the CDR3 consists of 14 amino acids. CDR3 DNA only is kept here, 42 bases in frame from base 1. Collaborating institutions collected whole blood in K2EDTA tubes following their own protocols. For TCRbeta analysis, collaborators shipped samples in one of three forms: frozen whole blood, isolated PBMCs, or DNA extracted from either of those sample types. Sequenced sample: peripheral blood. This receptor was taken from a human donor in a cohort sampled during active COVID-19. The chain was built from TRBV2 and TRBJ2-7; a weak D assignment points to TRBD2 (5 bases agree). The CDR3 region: CASSAVAGDYEQYF. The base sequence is TGTGCCAGCAGCGCTGTGGCCGGGGACTACGAGCAGTACTTC.